A selection of T cell receptor beta chains follows, all from one sample in a study of T cells after somatic rescue of genetic block. Sequencing was performed with immunoSEQ multiplex PCR; in TCRdb, only in-frame clones are kept and a portion is missing. The repertoire consists of 10,000 to 15,000 clones, with more than 65% occurring once and the leading ten covering approximately 19%. Sample: peripheral blood mononuclear cells (PBMCs). Receptors were obtained from a boy between 5 and 17 years old. Each CDR3 is given with its conserved first and last residue. Clone size appears in some rows only: once, few, many, or a class for an expanded clone.

>NA|TRBV18
CASTLYKDSPYGYTF
>NA|TRBV23-1
CASIGTGGPLASYEQYF
>NA|TRBV10-3
CAISDPTRIGANVLTF
>NA|TRBV5-1
CASSRRGGGQETQYF
>NA|TRBV28
CASSFWGTLNTEAFF
>NA|TRBV6-5
CASSYSRGRQGSGYTF
>NA|TRBV19
CASSVRDRGRYGYTF
>large|TRBV15
CATSRDRGQGEKLFF
>NA|TRBV25-1
CASSEWASVVIADTQYF
>NA|TRBV28
CASSFARTYEQYF
>NA|TRBV28
CASSLGQEGHYGYTF
>NA|TRBV7-6
CASSLGAGFFGETQYF
>NA|TRBV25-1
CASSEYRQSNTEAFF
>NA|TRBV14
CASSQAQHWTGGNEQFF
>NA|TRBV6-1
CASSERGKGYEQYF
>NA|TRBV2
CASSVGAGWYNSPLHF
>NA|TRBV19
CASISTGLNTGELFF
>NA|TRBV15
CATRAGWGTELQYF
>NA|TRBV6-1
CASSDVYRIGSPLHF
>NA|TRBV5-1
CASSSSGVPPRDNEQFF
>NA|TRBV30
CAWKRIGPDYNEQFF
>NA|TRBV14
CASSLTLNTEAFF
>NA|TRBV7-8
CASSRTRGDYQPQHF
>NA|TRBV5-6
CASSSGAYEQYF
>NA|TRBV30
CAWSVRGGLSPLHF